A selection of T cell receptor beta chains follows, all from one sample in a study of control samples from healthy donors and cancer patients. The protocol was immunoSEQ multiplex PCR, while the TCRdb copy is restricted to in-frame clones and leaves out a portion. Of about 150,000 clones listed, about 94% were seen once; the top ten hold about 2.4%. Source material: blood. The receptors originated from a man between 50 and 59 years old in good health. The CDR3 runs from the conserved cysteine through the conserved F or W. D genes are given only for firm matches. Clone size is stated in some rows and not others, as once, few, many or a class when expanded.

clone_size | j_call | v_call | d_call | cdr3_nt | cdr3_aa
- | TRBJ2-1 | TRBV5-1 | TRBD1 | TGCGCCAGCAGCTTGGTCCGGGACAGGCCTCTTATCGGCGATGAGCAGTTCTTC | CASSLVRDRPLIGDEQFF
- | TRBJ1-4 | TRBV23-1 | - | TGCGCCAGCAGTCAGCACGGAAAACTGTTTTTT | CASSQHGKLFF
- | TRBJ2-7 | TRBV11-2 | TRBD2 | TGTGCCAGCAGCTTAGATCGGGGGGGCGGCGAGCAGTACTTC | CASSLDRGGGEQYF
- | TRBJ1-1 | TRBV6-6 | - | TGTGCCAGCAGTTACCCCACTGAAGCTTTCTTT | CASSYPTEAFF
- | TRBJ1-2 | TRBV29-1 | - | TGCAGCGTTGATGGAGACGGGCAGGGCTATGGCTACACCTTC | CSVDGDGQGYGYTF
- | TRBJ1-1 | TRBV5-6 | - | TGTGCCAGCAGCTTGTGGACAGCGAACACTGAAGCTTTCTTT | CASSLWTANTEAFF
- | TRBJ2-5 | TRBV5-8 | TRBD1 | TGTGCCAGCCGGGACAGGGGTAAAGAGACCCAGTACTTC | CASRDRGKETQYF
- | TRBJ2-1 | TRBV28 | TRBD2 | TGTGCCAGCAGTTTTTGGAGGGGAGGGGACAATGAGCAGTTCTTC | CASSFWRGGDNEQFF
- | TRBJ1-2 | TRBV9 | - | TGTGCCAGCAGCGTAGAAGGGTTGGCCTATGGCTACACCTTC | CASSVEGLAYGYTF
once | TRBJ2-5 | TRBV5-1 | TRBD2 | TGCGCCAGCAGTCTTTTTCAGGCGGGGGAAGGGACCCAGTACTTC | CASSLFQAGEGTQYF
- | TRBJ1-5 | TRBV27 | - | TGTGCCAGCAGTTTACGGGGGTTCAATCAGCCCCAGCATTTT | CASSLRGFNQPQHF
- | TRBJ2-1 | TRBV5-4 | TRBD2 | TGTGCCAGCAGCCTGACTAGCGGGGTAAATGAGCAGTTCTTC | CASSLTSGVNEQFF
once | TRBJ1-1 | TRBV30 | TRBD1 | TGTGCCTGGATGCAGGGGGACACTGAAGCTTTCTTT | CAWMQGDTEAFF
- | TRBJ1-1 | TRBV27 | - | TGTGCCAGCAGTTTTCACACTCCGAACACTGAAGCTTTCTTT | CASSFHTPNTEAFF
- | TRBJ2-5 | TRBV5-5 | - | TGTGCCAGCAGCTTGGTGTCAGGAGGGCAAGAGACCCAGTACTTC | CASSLVSGGQETQYF
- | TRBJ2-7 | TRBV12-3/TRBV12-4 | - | TGTGCCAGCAGTTTACGGGTCGCCTACGAGCAGTACTTC | CASSLRVAYEQYF
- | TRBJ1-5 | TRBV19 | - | TGTGCCAGTACCCCTCCCCAGCATTTT | CASTPPQHF
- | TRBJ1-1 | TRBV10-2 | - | TGCGCCAGCAGTACCAGAGGGGGAACGAACACTGAAGCTTTCTTT | CASSTRGGTNTEAFF
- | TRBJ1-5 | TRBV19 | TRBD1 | TGTGCCAGTAGTATAGAGGGGACAGGCCGGGAGCCCCAGCATTTT | CASSIEGTGREPQHF
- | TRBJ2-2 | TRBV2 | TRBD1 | TGTGCCAGCAGTAGACAGGGGGCGATCACCGGGGAGCTGTTTTTT | CASSRQGAITGELFF
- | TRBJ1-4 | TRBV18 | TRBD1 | TGTGCCAGCTCTCGACAGGGCGGTATAGAAAAACTGTTTTTT | CASSRQGGIEKLFF
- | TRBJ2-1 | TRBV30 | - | TGTGCCTCCACGACTAGTTCCTACAATGAGCAGTTCTTC | CASTTSSYNEQFF
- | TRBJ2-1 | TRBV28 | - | TGTGCCAGCAGTTCGGGACTCCACCGGACCAATGAGCAGTTCTTC | CASSSGLHRTNEQFF
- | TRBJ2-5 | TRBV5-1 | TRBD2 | TGCGCCAGCAGCTTCGGACTAGCGGGCAGTTGGCTCCAAGAGACCCAGTACTTC | CASSFGLAGSWLQETQYF
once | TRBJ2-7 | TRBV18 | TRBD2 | TGTGCCAGCTCACCTTCTAGCGGGATTGGCTACGAGCAGTACTTC | CASSPSSGIGYEQYF
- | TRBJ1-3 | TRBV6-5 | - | TGTGCCAGCAGTCCTGACTTCACTGGAAACACCATATATTTT | CASSPDFTGNTIYF
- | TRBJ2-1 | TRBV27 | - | TGTGCCAGCAGTTTAACCAGTGGCAATGAGCAGTTCTTC | CASSLTSGNEQFF
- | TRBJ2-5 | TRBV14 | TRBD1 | TGTGCCAGCAGCCATGGACGGACAGGGGGAGTGAGGACCCAGTACTTC | CASSHGRTGGVRTQYF
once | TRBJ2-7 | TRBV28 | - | TGTGCCAGCAGTTCCGGGACATACGAGCAGTACTTC | CASSSGTYEQYF
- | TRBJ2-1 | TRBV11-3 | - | TGTGCCAGCAGCCGAGGAGGCAGCTCCTACAATGAGCAGTTCTTC | CASSRGGSSYNEQFF
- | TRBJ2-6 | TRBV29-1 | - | TGCAGCGTTGAAGACGGGCCCTCTGGGGCCAACGTCCTGACTTTC | CSVEDGPSGANVLTF
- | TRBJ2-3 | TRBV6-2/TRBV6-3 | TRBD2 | TGTGCCAGCAGTTCACAAAAGAGCGGGACCTTCACAGATACGCAGTATTTT | CASSSQKSGTFTDTQYF
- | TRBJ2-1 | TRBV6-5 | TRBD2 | TGTGCCAGCAACCCCGCAGCGGGAGGGCCCGATGAGCAGTTCTTC | CASNPAAGGPDEQFF